These 22 T cell receptor beta chains share one sample of origin, sequenced in a study of CD8+ T cells in alopecia areata. Sequencing used cDNA as its template, made by extracting RNA and reverse transcribing it. Measured with immunoSEQ multiplex PCR; TCRdb has only the in-frame clones, and not every one. The data show over 200,000 clones, roughly 57% seen once. Sequencing was performed on CD4+ T cells sorted from blood, taken at week 0. These receptors originate from a human donor with alopecia areata.

The genes are TRBV5-1 and TRBJ2-1, with 8 positions matching TRBD2. In germline, CDR1 is SGHRS, CDR2 YFSETQ. The CDR3 is 15 residues long. V shed 0 bases, J shed 8 bases, and the junction held 7 bases outside the gene matches. The CDR3 DNA follows: TGCGCCAGCAGCTTGGCGGCCCTAGCGGGTGATGAGCAGTTCTTC. Residues: CASSLAALAGDEQFF.

This clone was counted ten times or more. The chain recombines TRBV11-2 with TRBJ2-2; 7 positions agree with TRBD1. CDR1 SGHAT and CDR2 FQNNGV come from the germline V gene. After removal of 5 bases from V and 4 bases from J, the junction contained 7 bases not matched to a gene. The CDR3 runs to 15 residues. The CDR3 here is CASSPRQGLTGELFF. As DNA, the CDR3 is TGTGCCAGCAGCCCTCGACAGGGTCTCACCGGGGAGCTGTTTTTT.

This clone has only a few counts. The chain recombines TRBV18 with TRBJ2-1; D possibly corresponds to TRBD2 (5 bases). CDR1 KGHSH and CDR2 LQKENI come from the germline V gene. Trimming pared 5 bases from V and 7 bases from J, leaving 9 bases between. CDR3 length equals 12 residues. This CDR3 reads CASSSTGNEQFF. The CDR3 DNA is TGTGCCAGCTCATCGACGGGGAATGAGCAGTTCTTC.

There are a few counts of this clone. The rearrangement uses TRBV19 and TRBJ1-5, with 10 bases identical to TRBD1. The CDR3 totals 18 residues. CDR1 is LNHDA, CDR2 SQIVND, per germline (reference sequence). The trim removed 5 bases at V and 1 base at J, leaving 11 bases unmatched. The chain's CDR3 is CASSGPGTGALSNQPQHF. CDR3 DNA: TGTGCCAGTAGTGGACCCGGGACAGGGGCGTTAAGCAATCAGCCCCAGCATTTT.

The CDR3 nucleotides are TGCGCCAGCAGCTTGGGCAGCTCAAACTATGGCTACACCTTC. Residues: CASSLGSSNYGYTF. The chain is built from TRBV5-1 and TRBJ1-2, with D unresolved. This CDR3 is built from 14 residues. Looked up from germline, CDR1 is SGHRS and CDR2 is YFSETQ. The V end was cut by 0 bases, the J end by 2 bases, with 8 bases between.

This chain connects TRBV29-1 to TRBJ2-7; 7 nucleotides agree with TRBD1. The CDR3 consists of 13 residues. Looked up from germline, CDR1 is SQVTM and CDR2 is ANQGSEA. J was trimmed by 6 bases and V by 0 bases; bases with no gene match: 5. In nucleotides, the CDR3 is TGCAGCGTTGAAGACATACAGGGGCTCGAGCAGTACTTC. Translated, it gives CSVEDIQGLEQYF.

This clone was counted between two and nine times. The gene calls are TRBV30 and TRBJ2-3; D is ambiguous. Germline V CDR1 and CDR2: GTSNPN, SVGIG (reference sequence). The CDR3 contains 13 residues. V dropped 1 base and J dropped 4 bases, with 9 bases sitting between them. The CDR3 DNA is TGTGCCTGGAGTGCCGGAGCATCAGATACGCAGTATTTT. Translation: CAWSAGASDTQYF.

Written as DNA, the CDR3 is TGCAGCGTTGAAGATCCCTGGACTAGCGGGAGCCCCGATACGCAGTATTTT. Encoded protein: CSVEDPWTSGSPDTQYF. The chain recombines TRBV29-1 with TRBJ2-3; TRBD2 matches 13 bases. V dropped 0 bases and J dropped 6; count of bases not matched to a gene: 9. The CDR3 spans 17 residues. Germline CDR1 SQVTM, CDR2 ANQGSEA.

The V call is TRBV4-1, the J call TRBJ1-2; tentative D call: TRBD1 (5 bases). Germline V gene sequence: CDR1 MGHRA, CDR2 YSYEKL. Trimming removed 0 bases at V and 8 bases at J, with 13 bases between. CDR3 length equals 14 residues. The CDR3 loop reads CASSQDSGRDGYTF. The CDR3 nucleotides are TGCGCCAGCAGCCAAGATTCAGGGAGGGACGGCTACACCTTC.

The rearrangement uses TRBV9 and TRBJ1-2; no reliable D call. Per the germline V gene, CDR1 is SGDLS and CDR2 is YYNGEE. Trimming took 0 bases from V and 5 from J, leaving 14 bases between them. CDR3 length: 15 residues. The CDR3 DNA reads as TGTGCCAGCAGCGTAGCTGAGGTTTCGGGATATGGCTACACCTTC. It translates to CASSVAEVSGYGYTF.

This sequence joins TRBV6-5 and TRBJ2-2; TRBD2 might be the D (5 bases). Germline-derived CDR1 and CDR2 are MNHEY and SVGAGI. The CDR3 runs to 15 residues. The ends were cut back, 11 bases at V and 4 bases at J, with 20 bases in the middle. CDR3 coding DNA: TGTGCCTCCAGAGGCGCCGTTGAGGGCACCGGGGAGCTGTTTTTT. Amino acid sequence: CASRGAVEGTGELFF.

The chain links TRBV2 to TRBJ2-7; TRBD2 matches 10 bases. Germline loops: CDR1 SNHLY, CDR2 FYNNEI. V shed 5 bases, J shed 6 bases, and the junction held 7 bases outside the gene matches. CDR3 length: 14 residues. In nucleotides, the CDR3 is TGTGCCAGCAGTAATCTAGCGGGAGACTCCGAGCAGTACTTC. It yields the protein CASSNLAGDSEQYF.

This clone came up once. The rearrangement joins TRBV4-2 to TRBJ1-2; 11 bases match TRBD1. Per the germline V gene, CDR1 is LGHNA and CDR2 is YNFKEQ. J lost 3 bases, V lost 2 bases, and 5 bases had no gene match. The CDR3 spans 16 residues. The CDR3 DNA is TGTGCCAGCAGCCAACGGACAGGGGGCGTCGACTATGGCTACACCTTC. Its translation is CASSQRTGGVDYGYTF.

This sequence joins TRBV15 and TRBJ1-1; D unclear. V was clipped by 6 bases and J by 2 bases, with 10 bases between them. From germline, CDR1 is LNHNV and CDR2 YYDKDF (reference sequence). This CDR3 is 13 amino acids long. The CDR3 bases are TGTGCCACCAGTCCCTACAGCAACACTGAAGCTTTCTTT. Translated: CATSPYSNTEAFF.

Regarding this clone: A junction boundary mismatches the germline segment, possibly from a read error. This chain links TRBV19 with TRBJ2-1; the D is unclear. The CDR3 is made up of 11 amino acids. The germline CDR1 and CDR2 sequences are LNHDA and SQIVND (reference sequence). The DNA for the CDR3 is TGTGCCAGTAGTCTCAGGAGAGTTAAGATCTTC. It specifies CASSLRRVKIF.

V and J are TRBV5-6 and TRBJ1-1; 10 positions match TRBD1. Germline V CDR1 and CDR2: SGHDT, YYEEEE. V lost 0 bases and J lost 3; bases outside the gene matches: 5. The CDR3 sequence is 16 residues long. CDR3 residues: CASSLAIGTGDTEAFF. CDR3 sequence (DNA): TGTGCCAGCAGCTTGGCGATTGGGACAGGGGACACTGAAGCTTTCTTT.

In this sample, this clone turned up a few times. This chain joins TRBV19 and TRBJ2-1; D is uncertain. V lost 5 bases, J lost 5 bases, and 10 bases lay in between. CDR1 is LNHDA, CDR2 SQIVND, per germline (reference sequence). This CDR3 has 13 residues. CDR3 sequence (DNA): TGTGCCAGTAGTTCTCGAACTGACAATGAGCAGTTCTTC. It translates to CASSSRTDNEQFF.

The chain joins TRBV25-1 to TRBJ2-1; D is possibly TRBD2 (6 bases). CDR1 is MGHDK and CDR2 is SYGVNS in the germline V gene. The CDR3 has 14 residues. V lost 7 bases and J lost 5, with 15 bases in between. The CDR3 sequence is CASKGPGLHNEQFF. The DNA of the CDR3 is TGTGCCAGCAAAGGACCGGGACTCCACAATGAGCAGTTCTTC.

This chain joins TRBV5-1 and TRBJ2-1; TRBD2 matches 11 bases. The CDR3 runs to 16 residues. Trimming took 4 bases from V and 5 from J; bases not matched to a gene: 8. Per the germline V gene, CDR1 is SGHRS and CDR2 is YFSETQ. The CDR3 spells CASSPSTSGTNNEQFF. In nucleotides, the CDR3 is TGCGCCAGCAGCCCATCGACTAGCGGGACGAACAATGAGCAGTTCTTC.

The rearrangement joins TRBV19 to TRBJ1-2, with 7 positions matching TRBD1. Germline loops: CDR1 LNHDA, CDR2 SQIVND (reference sequence). V trimming: 6 bases; J trimming: 1 base; junction bases outside the gene matches: 8. The CDR3 is 15 amino acids. CDR3 in amino acids: CASRITGTDNYGYTF. The CDR3 bases are TGTGCCAGTAGAATCACCGGGACAGATAACTATGGCTACACCTTC.

V gene TRBV5-6 combines with J gene TRBJ2-7; TRBD1 is a possible D gene (5 bases). Germline V gene lookup returns CDR1 SGHDT and CDR2 YYEEEE. The CDR3 is 15 amino acids. With 1 base removed from V and 1 base from J, the gap between germline ends came to 12 bases. The CDR3 coding sequence is TGTGCCAGCAGCTTGCTAGGGGAAATTTCCTACGAGCAGTACTTC. This sequence encodes CASSLLGEISYEQYF. Using reference TRBV5-6 and TRBJ2-7 for the parts outside the CDR3, the full variable domain is DAGVTQSPTHLIKTRGQQVTLRCSPKSGHDTVSWYQQALGQGPQFIFQYYEEEERQRGNFPDRFSGHQFPNYSSELNVNALLLGDSALYLCASSLLGEISYEQYFGPGTRLTVT.

This clone was detected a few times. The J gene is TRBJ2-2, the V gene TRBV4-1, with TRBD1 identical over 7 bases. Germline CDR1 and CDR2: MGHRA and YSYEKL. The V gene end was trimmed by 0 bases and the J gene end by 4 bases; junction bases not matched to a gene: 8. The CDR3 consists of 17 residues. CDR3 coding DNA: TGCGCCAGCAGCCAAGACGGCAGGGGGTCAGGCACCGGGGAGCTGTTTTTT. Amino acids: CASSQDGRGSGTGELFF.